This TCR beta chain originates from a study of cytomegalovirus exposure and HLA in healthy donors. Measured with immunoSEQ multiplex PCR; TCRdb has only the in-frame clones, and not every one. In the table there are 300,000 to 400,000 clones, about nine tenths of which are singletons. From germline, CDR1 is SGHNT and CDR2 YYREEE (reference sequence). The CDR3 totals 14 residues. The trim removed 4 bases at V and 9 bases at J, leaving 10 bases unmatched. This clone was observed a single time. The specimen sequenced was PBMCs. The receptor comes from a woman aged 18-29 years in good health and CMV-seronegative. The gene calls are TRBV5-4 and TRBJ2-1; TRBD1 aligns across 7 bases. This chain's CDR3 is CASSLREGAFEQFF. The CDR3, as DNA: TGTGCCAGCAGCCTCCGCGAGGGGGCCTTTGAGCAGTTCTTC.